This T cell receptor (beta chain) was profiled in a study of cytomegalovirus exposure and HLA in healthy donors. For this clone: What it recognizes is unknown.

General study findings and limits: Researchers catalogued 160 or so TCR beta chains as cytomegalovirus-associated. A later examination showed that TCR association rates differed by HLA locus, with DRB1 most and HLA-C fewest. Presence/absence analyses assumed roughly uniform sequencing depth across donors, which may not hold.

J was trimmed by 4 bases and V by 8 bases; bases with no gene match: 6. The germline V gene has CDR1 MNHEY and CDR2 SMNVEV (reference sequence). This CDR3 is 14 amino acids long. In the PCR, 60 Vbeta and 13 Jbeta primers were used. Libraries were prepared by immunoSEQ multiplex PCR; TCRdb keeps only in-frame clonotypes and omits some of them. The table has more than 90,000 clones, around 85% seen once. Sequenced sample: PBMCs. The chain couples TRBV27 to TRBJ2-3; 10 nucleotides agree with TRBD2. The clonotype originates from a man aged 25 to 40 in good health and CMV-seronegative. The CDR3 sequence is CASGGLARSDTQYF. For the CDR3, the DNA is TGTGCCAGCGGGGGACTAGCGAGATCAGATACGCAGTATTTT.